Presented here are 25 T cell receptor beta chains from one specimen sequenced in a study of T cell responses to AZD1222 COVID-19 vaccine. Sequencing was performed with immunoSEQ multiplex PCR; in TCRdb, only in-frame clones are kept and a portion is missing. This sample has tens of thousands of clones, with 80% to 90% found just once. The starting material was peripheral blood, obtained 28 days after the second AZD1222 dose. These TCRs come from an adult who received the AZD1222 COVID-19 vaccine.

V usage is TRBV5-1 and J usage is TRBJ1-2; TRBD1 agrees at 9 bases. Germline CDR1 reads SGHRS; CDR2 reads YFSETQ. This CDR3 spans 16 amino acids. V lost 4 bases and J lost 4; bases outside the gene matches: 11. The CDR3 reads CASSMTGTGLPYGYTF. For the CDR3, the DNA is TGCGCCAGCAGCATGACCGGGACAGGGCTTCCCTATGGCTACACCTTC.

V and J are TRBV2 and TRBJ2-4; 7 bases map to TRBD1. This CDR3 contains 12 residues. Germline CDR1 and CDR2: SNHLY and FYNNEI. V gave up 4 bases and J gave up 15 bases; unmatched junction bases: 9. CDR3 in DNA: TGTGCCAGCAGTGTCGGGACAGAAGTTCCGTACTTC. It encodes CASSVGTEVPYF.

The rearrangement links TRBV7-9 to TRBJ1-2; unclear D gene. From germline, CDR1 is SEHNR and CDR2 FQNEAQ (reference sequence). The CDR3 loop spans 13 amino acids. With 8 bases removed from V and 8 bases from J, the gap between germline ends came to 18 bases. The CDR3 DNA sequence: TGTGCCAGCGGGGTCAGTTGGGTACCGGGCTACACCTTC. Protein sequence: CASGVSWVPGYTF. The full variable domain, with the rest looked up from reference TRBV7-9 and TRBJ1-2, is DTGVSQNPRHKITKRGQNVTFRCDPISEHNRLYWYRQTLGQGPEFLTYFQNEAQLEKSRLLSDRFSAERPKGSFSTLEIQRTEQGDSAMYLCASGVSWVPGYTFGSGTRLTVV.

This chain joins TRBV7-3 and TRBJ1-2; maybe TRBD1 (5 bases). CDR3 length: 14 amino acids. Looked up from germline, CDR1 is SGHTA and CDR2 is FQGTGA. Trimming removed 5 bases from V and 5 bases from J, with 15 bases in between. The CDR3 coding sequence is TGTGCCAGCAGCCAACGTGGGGGGACTTATGGCTACACCTTC. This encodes CASSQRGGTYGYTF.

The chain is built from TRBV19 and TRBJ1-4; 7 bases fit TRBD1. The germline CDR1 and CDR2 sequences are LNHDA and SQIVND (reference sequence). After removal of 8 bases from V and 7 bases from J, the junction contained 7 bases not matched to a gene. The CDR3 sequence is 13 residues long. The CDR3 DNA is TGTGCCAGTCGAACAGGGGCGGGTGAAAAACTGTTTTTT. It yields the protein CASRTGAGEKLFF.

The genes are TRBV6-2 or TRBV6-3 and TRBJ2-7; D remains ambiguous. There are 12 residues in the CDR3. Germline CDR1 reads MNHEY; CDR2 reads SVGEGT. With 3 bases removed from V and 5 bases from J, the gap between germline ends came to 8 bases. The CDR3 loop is CASSYRWNEQYF. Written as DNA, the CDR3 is TGTGCCAGCAGTTATAGGTGGAACGAGCAGTACTTC.

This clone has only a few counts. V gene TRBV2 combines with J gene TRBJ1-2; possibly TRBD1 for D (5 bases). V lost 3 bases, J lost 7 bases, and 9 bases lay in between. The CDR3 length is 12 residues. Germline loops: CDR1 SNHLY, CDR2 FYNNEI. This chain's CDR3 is CASSEAGFGYTF. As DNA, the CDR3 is TGTGCCAGCAGTGAGGCAGGGTTTGGCTACACCTTC.

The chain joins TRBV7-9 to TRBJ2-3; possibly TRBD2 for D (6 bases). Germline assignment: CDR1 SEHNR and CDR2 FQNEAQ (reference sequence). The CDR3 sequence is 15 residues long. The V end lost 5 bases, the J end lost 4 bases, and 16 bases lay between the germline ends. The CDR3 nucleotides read TGTGCCAGCAGCCCCCTCGGCGGGGACGCAGATACGCAGTATTTT. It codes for CASSPLGGDADTQYF.

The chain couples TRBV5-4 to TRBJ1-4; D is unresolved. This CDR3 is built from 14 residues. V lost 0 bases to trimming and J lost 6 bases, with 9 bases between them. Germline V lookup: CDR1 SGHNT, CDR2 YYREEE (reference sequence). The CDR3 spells CASSLEGLDEKLFF. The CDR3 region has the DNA TGTGCCAGCAGCTTGGAAGGTTTAGATGAAAAACTGTTTTTT.

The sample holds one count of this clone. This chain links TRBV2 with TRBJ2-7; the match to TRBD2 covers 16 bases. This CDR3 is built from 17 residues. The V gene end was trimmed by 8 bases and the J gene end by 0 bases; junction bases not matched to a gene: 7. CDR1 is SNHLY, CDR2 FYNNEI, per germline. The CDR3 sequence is CASSGLAGGPSSYEQYF. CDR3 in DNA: TGTGCCAGCTCGGGACTAGCGGGAGGGCCGAGCTCCTACGAGCAGTACTTC. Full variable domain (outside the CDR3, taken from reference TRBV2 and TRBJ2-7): EPEVTQTPSHQVTQMGQEVILRCVPISNHLYFYWYRQILGQKVEFLVSFYNNEISEKSEIFDDQFSVERPDGSNFTLKIRSTKLEDSAMYFCASSGLAGGPSSYEQYFGPGTRLTVT.

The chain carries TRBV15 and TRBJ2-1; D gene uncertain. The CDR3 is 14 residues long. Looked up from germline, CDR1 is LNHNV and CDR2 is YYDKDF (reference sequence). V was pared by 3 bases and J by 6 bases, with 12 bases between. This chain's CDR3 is CATSSVRRSNEQFF. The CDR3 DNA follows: TGTGCCACCAGCAGTGTCCGACGAAGCAATGAGCAGTTCTTC.

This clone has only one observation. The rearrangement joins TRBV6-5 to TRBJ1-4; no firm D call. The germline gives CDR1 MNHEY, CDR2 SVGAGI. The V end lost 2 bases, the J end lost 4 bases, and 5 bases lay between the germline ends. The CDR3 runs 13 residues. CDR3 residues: CASSYGINEKLFF. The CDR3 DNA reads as TGTGCCAGCAGTTACGGGATTAATGAAAAACTGTTTTTT.

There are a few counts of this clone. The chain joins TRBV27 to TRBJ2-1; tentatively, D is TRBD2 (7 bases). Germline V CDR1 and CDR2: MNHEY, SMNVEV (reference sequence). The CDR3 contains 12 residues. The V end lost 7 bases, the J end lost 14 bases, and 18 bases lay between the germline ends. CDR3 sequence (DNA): TGTGCCAGCATAGAATTGGGAGGGGGGGAGTTCTTC. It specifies CASIELGGGEFF.

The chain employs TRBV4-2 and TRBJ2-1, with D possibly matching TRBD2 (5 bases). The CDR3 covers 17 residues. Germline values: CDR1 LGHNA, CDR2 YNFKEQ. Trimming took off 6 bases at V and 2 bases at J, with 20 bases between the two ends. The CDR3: CASSEAVGEFTYNEQFF. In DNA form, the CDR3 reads TGTGCCAGCAGTGAGGCTGTCGGGGAGTTCACCTACAATGAGCAGTTCTTC.

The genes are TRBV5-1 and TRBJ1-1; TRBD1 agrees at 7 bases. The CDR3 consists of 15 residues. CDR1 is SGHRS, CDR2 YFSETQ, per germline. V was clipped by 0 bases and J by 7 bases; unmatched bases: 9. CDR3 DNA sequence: TGCGCCAGCAGCTTGGAAGGGGGCGCTTCTAGTGAAGCTTTCTTT. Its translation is CASSLEGGASSEAFF. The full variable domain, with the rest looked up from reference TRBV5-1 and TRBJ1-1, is KAGVTQTPRYLIKTRGQQVTLSCSPISGHRSVSWYQQTPGQGLQFLFEYFSETQRNKGNFPGRFSGRQFSNSRSEMNVSTLELGDSALYLCASSLEGGASSEAFFGQGTRLTVV.

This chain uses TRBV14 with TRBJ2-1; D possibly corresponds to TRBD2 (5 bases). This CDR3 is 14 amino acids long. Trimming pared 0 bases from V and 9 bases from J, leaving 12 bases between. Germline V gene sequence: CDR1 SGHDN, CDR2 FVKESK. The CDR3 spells CASSQEALATEQFF. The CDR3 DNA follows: TGTGCCAGCAGCCAAGAGGCCCTAGCCACTGAGCAGTTCTTC.

The CDR3 protein is CASSLPIGGLREKLFF. The CDR3 DNA reads TGTGCCAGCAGTTTACCTATTGGGGGGCTAAGAGAAAAACTGTTTTTT. V usage is TRBV28 and J usage is TRBJ1-4; possible D gene TRBD1, 6 bases. Trimming took off 2 bases at V and 8 bases at J, with 18 bases between the two ends. Germline CDR1 reads MDHEN; CDR2 reads SYDVKM. The CDR3 extends over 16 amino acids. Complete variable domain (other parts from reference TRBV28 and TRBJ1-4): DVKVTQSSRYLVKRTGEKVFLECVQDMDHENMFWYRQDPGLGLRLIYFSYDVKMKEKGDIPEGYSVSREKKERFSLILESASTNQTSMYLCASSLPIGGLREKLFFGSGTQLSVL.

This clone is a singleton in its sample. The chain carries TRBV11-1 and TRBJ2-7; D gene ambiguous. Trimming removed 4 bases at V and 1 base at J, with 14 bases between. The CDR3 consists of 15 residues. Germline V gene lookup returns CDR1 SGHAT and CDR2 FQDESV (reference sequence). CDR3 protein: CASSSDPPGSYEQYF. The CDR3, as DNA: TGTGCCAGCAGCTCAGACCCCCCAGGATCCTACGAGCAGTACTTC.

This chain's CDR3 is CASRTGAQETQYF. The CDR3 DNA is TGTGCCAGTCGGACAGGGGCTCAAGAGACCCAGTACTTC. The J gene is TRBJ2-5, the V gene TRBV28, with 9 bases lining up with TRBD1. Trimming took 9 bases from V and 2 from J; bases not matched to a gene: 4. The CDR3 has 13 residues. Looked up from germline, CDR1 is MDHEN and CDR2 is SYDVKM.

CDR3 amino acids: CASSPTDDEQFF. In DNA form, the CDR3 reads TGTGCCAGCAGCCCGACAGATGATGAGCAGTTCTTC. The chain links TRBV6-2 or TRBV6-3 to TRBJ2-1, with D perhaps TRBD1 (5 bases). The germline gives CDR1 MNHEY, CDR2 SVGEGT. The V gene lost 6 bases and the J gene lost 8 bases, with 11 bases spanning the gap. The CDR3 has 12 residues.

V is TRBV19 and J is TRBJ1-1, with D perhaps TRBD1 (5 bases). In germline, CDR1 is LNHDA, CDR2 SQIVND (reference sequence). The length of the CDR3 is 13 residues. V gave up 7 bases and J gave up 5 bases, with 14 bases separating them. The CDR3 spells CASISDWGTEAFF. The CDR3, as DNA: TGTGCCAGTATATCGGACTGGGGGACTGAAGCTTTCTTT. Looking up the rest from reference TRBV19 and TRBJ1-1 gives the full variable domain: DGGITQSPKYLFRKEGQNVTLSCEQNLNHDAMYWYRQDPGQGLRLIYYSQIVNDFQKGDIAEGYSVSREKKESFPLTVTSAQKNPTAFYLCASISDWGTEAFFGQGTRLTVV.

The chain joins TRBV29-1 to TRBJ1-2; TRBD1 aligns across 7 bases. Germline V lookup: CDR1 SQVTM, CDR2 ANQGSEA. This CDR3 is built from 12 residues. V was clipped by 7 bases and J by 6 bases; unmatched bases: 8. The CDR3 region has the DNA TGCAGCGGGGGTGACAGGGATGATGGCTACACCTTC. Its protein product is CSGGDRDDGYTF.

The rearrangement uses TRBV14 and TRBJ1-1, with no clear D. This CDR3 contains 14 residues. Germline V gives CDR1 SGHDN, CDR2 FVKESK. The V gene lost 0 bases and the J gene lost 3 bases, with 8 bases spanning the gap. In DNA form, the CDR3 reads TGTGCCAGCAGCCAAGATTTTGGAGACACTGAAGCTTTCTTT. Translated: CASSQDFGDTEAFF.

The CDR3 here is CATSEQETQYF. CDR3 bases: TGTGCCACCAGTGAGCAAGAGACCCAGTACTTC. The chain combines TRBV24-1 with TRBJ2-5; D is unresolved. Germline CDR1 and CDR2: KGHDR and SFDVKD. The CDR3 contains 11 residues. V was cut by 4 bases and J by 2 bases, with 1 base left in between.

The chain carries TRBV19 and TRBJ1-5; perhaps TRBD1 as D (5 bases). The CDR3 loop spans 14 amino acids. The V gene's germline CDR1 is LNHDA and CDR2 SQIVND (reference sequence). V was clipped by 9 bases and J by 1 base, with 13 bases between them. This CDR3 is CASLPRVSNQPQHF. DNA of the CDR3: TGTGCCAGCCTCCCCAGGGTAAGCAATCAGCCCCAGCATTTT.